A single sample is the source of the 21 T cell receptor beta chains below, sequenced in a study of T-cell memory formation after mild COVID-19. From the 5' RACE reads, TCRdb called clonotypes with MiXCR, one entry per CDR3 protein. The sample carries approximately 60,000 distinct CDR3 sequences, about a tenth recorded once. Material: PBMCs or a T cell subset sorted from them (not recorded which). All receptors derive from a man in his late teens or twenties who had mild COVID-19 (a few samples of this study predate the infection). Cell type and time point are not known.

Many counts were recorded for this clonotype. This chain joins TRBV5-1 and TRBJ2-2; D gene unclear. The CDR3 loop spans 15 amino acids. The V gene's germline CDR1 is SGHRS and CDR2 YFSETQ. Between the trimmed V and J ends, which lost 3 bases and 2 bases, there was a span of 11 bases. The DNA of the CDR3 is TGCGCCAGCAGCTCACTACGGATTAACACCGGGGAGCTGTTTTTT. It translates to CASSSLRINTGELFF.

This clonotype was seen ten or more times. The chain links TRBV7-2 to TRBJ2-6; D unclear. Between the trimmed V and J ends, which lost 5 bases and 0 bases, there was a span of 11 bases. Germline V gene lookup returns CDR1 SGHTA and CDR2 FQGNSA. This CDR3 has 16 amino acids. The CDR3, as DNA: TGTGCCAGCAGCCGCGGACGGAGCTCTGGGGCCAACGTCCTGACTTTC. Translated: CASSRGRSSGANVLTF.

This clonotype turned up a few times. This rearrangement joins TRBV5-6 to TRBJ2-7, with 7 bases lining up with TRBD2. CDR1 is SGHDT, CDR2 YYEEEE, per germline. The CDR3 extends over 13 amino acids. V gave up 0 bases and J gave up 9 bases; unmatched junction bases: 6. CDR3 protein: CASSLGRGDGQYV. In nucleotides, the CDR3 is TGTGCCAGCAGCTTGGGACGGGGGGATGGGCAGTACGTC.

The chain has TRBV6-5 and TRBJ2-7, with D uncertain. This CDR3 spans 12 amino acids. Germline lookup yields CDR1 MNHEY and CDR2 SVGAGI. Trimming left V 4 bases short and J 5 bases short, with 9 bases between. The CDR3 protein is CASSSGPHEQYF. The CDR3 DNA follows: TGTGCCAGCAGTTCGGGTCCGCACGAGCAGTACTTC.

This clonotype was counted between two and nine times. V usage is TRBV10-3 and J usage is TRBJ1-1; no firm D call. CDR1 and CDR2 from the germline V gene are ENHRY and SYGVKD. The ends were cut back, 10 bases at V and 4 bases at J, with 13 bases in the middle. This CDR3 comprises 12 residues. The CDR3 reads CATRGVGTEAFF. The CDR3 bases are TGTGCCACCCGCGGGGTGGGCACTGAAGCTTTCTTT.

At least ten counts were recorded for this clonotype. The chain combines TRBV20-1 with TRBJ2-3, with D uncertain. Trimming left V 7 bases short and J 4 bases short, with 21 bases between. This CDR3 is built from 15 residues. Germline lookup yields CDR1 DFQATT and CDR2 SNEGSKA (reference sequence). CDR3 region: CSVLGPRKWADTQYF. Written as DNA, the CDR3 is TGCAGTGTTTTGGGCCCCAGGAAGTGGGCAGATACGCAGTATTTT.

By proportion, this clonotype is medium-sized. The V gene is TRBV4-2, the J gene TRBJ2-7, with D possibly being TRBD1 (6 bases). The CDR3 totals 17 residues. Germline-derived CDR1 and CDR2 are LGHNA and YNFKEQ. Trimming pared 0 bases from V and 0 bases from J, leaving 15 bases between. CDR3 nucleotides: TGTGCCAGCAGCCAAGAAGGTTGGGGGCAGAGCTCCTACGAGCAGTACTTC. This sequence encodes CASSQEGWGQSSYEQYF.

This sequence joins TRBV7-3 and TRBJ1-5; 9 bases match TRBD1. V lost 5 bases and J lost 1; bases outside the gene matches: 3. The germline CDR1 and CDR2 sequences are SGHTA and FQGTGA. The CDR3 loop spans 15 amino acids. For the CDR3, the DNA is TGTGCCAGCAGCGGACAGGGGACGAGCAATCAGCCCCAGCATTTT. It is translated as CASSGQGTSNQPQHF.

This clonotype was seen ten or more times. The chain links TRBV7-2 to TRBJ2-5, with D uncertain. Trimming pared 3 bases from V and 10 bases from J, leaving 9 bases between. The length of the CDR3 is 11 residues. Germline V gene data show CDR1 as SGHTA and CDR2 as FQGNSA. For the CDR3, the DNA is TGTGCCAGCAGCTTTCGTGGAGACCAGTACTTC. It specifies CASSFRGDQYF.

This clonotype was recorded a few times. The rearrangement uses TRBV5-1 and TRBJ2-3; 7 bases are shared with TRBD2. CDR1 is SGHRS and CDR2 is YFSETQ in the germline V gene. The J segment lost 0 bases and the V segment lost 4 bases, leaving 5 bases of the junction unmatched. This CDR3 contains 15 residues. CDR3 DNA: TGCGCCAGCAGCGATAGTAGCGGGAGCACAGATACGCAGTATTTT. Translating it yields CASSDSSGSTDTQYF. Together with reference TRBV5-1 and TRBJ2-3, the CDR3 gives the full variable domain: KAGVTQTPRYLIKTRGQQVTLSCSPISGHRSVSWYQQTPGQGLQFLFEYFSETQRNKGNFPGRFSGRQFSNSRSEMNVSTLELGDSALYLCASSDSSGSTDTQYFGPGTRLTVL.

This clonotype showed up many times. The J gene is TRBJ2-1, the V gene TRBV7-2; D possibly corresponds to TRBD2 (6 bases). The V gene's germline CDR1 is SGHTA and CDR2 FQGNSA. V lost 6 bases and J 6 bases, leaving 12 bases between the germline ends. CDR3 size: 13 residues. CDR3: CASRRRDSNEQFF. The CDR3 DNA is TGTGCCAGCAGGCGCAGGGACTCCAATGAGCAGTTCTTC.

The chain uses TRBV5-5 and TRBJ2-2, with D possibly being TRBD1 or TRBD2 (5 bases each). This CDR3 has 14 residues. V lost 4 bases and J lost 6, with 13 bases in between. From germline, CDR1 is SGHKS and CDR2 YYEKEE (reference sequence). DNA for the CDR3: TGTGCCAGCAGCATCCTATGGGGGTCCGGGGAGCTGTTTTTT. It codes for CASSILWGSGELFF.

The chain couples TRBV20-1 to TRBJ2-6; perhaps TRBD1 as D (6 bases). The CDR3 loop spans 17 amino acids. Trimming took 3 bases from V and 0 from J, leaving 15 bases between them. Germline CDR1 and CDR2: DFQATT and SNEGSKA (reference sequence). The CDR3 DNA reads TGCAGTGCTAGGGGTCAGGGGCAGTACTCTGGGGCCAACGTCCTGACTTTC. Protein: CSARGQGQYSGANVLTF.

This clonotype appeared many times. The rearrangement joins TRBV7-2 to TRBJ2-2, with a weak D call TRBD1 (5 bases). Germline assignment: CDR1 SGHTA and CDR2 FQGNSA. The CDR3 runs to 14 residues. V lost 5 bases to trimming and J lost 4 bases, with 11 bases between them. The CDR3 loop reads CASSRGHSTGELFF. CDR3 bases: TGTGCCAGCAGCCGCGGACACAGCACCGGGGAGCTGTTTTTT.

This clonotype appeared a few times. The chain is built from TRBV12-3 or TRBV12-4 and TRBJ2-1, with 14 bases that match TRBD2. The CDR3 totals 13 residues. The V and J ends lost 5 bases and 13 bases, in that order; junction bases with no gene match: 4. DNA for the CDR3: TGTGCCAGCAGTCCGGGGACTAGCGGGGGACAGTTCTTC. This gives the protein CASSPGTSGGQFF.

The CDR3 protein is CASSRPWGGGGNSPLHF. The CDR3 region has the DNA TGTGCCAGCAGCCGACCCTGGGGGGGTGGAGGGAATTCACCCCTCCACTTT. The rearrangement joins TRBV7-8 to TRBJ1-6; D perhaps matches TRBD1 (5 bases). The CDR3 contains 17 residues. Trimming cost V 5 bases and J 7 bases, with 21 bases left between them. Germline V gene sequence: CDR1 SGHVS, CDR2 FQNEAQ. The whole variable domain, remainder taken from reference TRBV7-8 and TRBJ1-6, is GAGVSQSPRYKVAKRGQDVALRCDPISGHVSLFWYQQALGQGPEFLTYFQNEAQLDKSGLPSDRFFAERPEGSVSTLKIQRTQQEDSAVYLCASSRPWGGGGNSPLHFGNGTRLTVT.

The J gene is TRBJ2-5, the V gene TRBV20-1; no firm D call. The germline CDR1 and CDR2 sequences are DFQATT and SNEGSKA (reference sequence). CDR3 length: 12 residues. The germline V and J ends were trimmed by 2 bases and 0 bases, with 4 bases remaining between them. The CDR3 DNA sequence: TGCAGTGCTAGAAGGCACCAAGAGACCCAGTACTTC. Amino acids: CSARRHQETQYF.

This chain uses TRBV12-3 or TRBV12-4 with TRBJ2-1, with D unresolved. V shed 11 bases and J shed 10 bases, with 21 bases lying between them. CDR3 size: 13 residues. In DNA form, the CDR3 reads TGTGCCGGAGTTAGGCGCCCCGAAATCGAGCAGTTCTTC. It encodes CAGVRRPEIEQFF.

The CDR3 coding sequence is TGCAGCTCGAGACTGTTGGGCTCTAGCACAGATACGCAGTATTTT. It encodes CSSRLLGSSTDTQYF. The V and J genes are TRBV20-1 and TRBJ2-3; D not resolved. This CDR3 has 15 residues. The germline CDR1 and CDR2 sequences are DFQATT and SNEGSKA (reference sequence).

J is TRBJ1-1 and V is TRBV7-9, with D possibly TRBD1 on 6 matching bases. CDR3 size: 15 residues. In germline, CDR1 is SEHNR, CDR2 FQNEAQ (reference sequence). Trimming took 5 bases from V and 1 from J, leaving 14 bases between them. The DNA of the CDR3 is TGTGCCAGCAGCCGTGAGCAACAGGGGAACACTGAAGCTTTCTTT. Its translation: CASSREQQGNTEAFF. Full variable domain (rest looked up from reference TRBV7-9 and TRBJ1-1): DTGVSQNPRHKITKRGQNVTFRCDPISEHNRLYWYRQTLGQGPEFLTYFQNEAQLEKSRLLSDRFSAERPKGSFSTLEIQRTEQGDSAMYLCASSREQQGNTEAFFGQGTRLTVV.

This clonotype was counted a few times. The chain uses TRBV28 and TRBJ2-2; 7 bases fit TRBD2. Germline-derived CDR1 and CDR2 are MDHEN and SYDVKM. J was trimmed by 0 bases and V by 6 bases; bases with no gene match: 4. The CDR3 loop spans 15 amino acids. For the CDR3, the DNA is TGTGCCAGCAGCCGCACTAGCGCGAACACCGGGGAGCTGTTTTTT. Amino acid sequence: CASSRTSANTGELFF.